The sequence of this T cell receptor (beta chain) was determined in a study of T cells in localized non-small cell lung cancer. Only a few counts were recorded for this clone. Its specificity is unknown. Sequenced by immunoSEQ multiplex PCR; TCRdb stores in-frame clones only, minus some. The table records 2,000 to 3,000 clones, around a quarter of them present only once. Study results and limitations: Sequencing, confined to only one tumor region, leaves heterogeneity possible. Prolonged overall survival went with higher T cell density in the blood. Exceeding tumor, uninvolved adjacent lung had the highest T cell clonality.

The V end lost 0 bases, the J end lost 6 bases, and 11 bases lay between the germline ends. The CDR3 loop spans 14 amino acids. Germline values: CDR1 MNHGY, CDR2 SAAAGT. This specimen consisted of lung tumor tissue, obtained before any cancer treatment. This chain connects TRBV6-8 to TRBJ1-1; possible D gene TRBD1, 5 bases. This TCR came from a female donor of 60 years or more with stage I lung adenocarcinoma. CDR3 sequence: CASSYSRGASEAFF. In DNA, the CDR3 is TGTGCCAGCAGTTACTCAAGAGGGGCCTCTGAAGCTTTCTTT.